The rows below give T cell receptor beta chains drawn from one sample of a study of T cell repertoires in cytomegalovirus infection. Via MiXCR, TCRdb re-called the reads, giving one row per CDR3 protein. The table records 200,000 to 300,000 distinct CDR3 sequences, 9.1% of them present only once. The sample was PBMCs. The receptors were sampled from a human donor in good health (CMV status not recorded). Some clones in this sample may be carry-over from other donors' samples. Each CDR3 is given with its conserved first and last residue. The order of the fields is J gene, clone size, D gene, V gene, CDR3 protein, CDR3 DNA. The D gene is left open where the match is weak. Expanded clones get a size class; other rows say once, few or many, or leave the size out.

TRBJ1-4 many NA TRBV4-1 CASSPQEGLGGEKLFF TGCGCCAGCAGCCCACAAGAAGGCCTCGGAGGAGAAAAACTGTTTTTT
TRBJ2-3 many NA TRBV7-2 CASSSPGVDTQYF TGTGCCAGCAGCTCACCAGGTGTAGATACGCAGTATTTT
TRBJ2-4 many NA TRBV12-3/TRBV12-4 CASSSNSVKNIQYF TGTGCCAGCAGTTCCAATAGCGTGAAAAACATTCAGTACTTC
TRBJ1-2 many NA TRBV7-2 CASSYNHAGSYGYTF TGTGCCAGCAGTTACAACCACGCGGGGTCCTATGGCTACACCTTC
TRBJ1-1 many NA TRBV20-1 CSASPPGAATEAFF TGCAGTGCTAGCCCGCCAGGGGCGGCCACTGAAGCTTTCTTT
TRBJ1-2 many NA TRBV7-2 CASSLGGTIYGYTF TGTGCCAGCAGCTTAGGGGGCACCATCTATGGCTACACCTTC
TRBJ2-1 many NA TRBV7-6 CASSFRGGAEQFF TGTGCCAGCAGCTTCAGGGGGGGGGCTGAGCAGTTCTTC
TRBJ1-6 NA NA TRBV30 CAREGGTNSPLHF TGTGCCAGAGAAGGGGGTACCAATTCACCCCTCCACTTT
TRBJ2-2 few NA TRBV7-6 CASSLMGGTGELFF TGTGCCAGCAGCTTAATGGGGGGCACCGGGGAGCTGTTTTTT
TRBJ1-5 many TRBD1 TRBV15 CATSSGTGDYSNQPQHF TGTGCCACCAGCAGCGGGACAGGAGATTATAGCAATCAGCCCCAGCATTTT
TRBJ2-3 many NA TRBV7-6 CASRERDTQYF TGTGCCAGCAGGGAGAGAGATACGCAGTATTTT
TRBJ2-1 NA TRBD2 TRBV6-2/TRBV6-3 CASRTSGGYQNEQFF TGTGCCAGCAGAACTAGCGGGGGCTACCAGAATGAGCAGTTCTTC
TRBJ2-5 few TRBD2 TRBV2 CASSEESGRSGETQYF TGTGCCAGCAGTGAAGAGAGCGGGAGGTCGGGGGAGACCCAGTACTTC
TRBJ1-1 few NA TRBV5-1 CASSPSVGSSLAEAFF TGCGCCAGCAGCCCCTCAGTCGGGTCGTCTTTAGCTGAAGCTTTCTTT
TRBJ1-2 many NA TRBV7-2 CASSLTITPANYGYTF TGTGCCAGCAGCTTGACCATAACCCCCGCAAACTATGGCTACACCTTC
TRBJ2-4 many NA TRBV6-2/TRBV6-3 CASSYLGQQNIQYF TGTGCCAGCAGTTACCTAGGACAGCAAAACATTCAGTACTTC
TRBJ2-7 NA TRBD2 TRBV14 CASSQDLGGSEQYF TGTGCCAGCAGCCAAGATCTGGGGGGGAGCGAGCAGTACTTC
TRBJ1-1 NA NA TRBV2 CASSGDTSEAFF TGTGCCAGCAGTGGGGACACCTCTGAAGCTTTCTTT
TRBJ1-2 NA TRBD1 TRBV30 CLRDRATGYTF TGCCTCCGAGACAGGGCTACTGGCTACACCTTC
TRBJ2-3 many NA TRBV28 CASSRGGTDTQYF TGTGCCAGCAGCCGGGGTGGCACAGATACGCAGTATTTT
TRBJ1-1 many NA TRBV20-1 CSARRLNTEAFF TGCAGTGCCAGACGGTTGAACACTGAAGCTTTCTTT
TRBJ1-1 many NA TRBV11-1 CASSLNGAGATEAFF TGTGCCAGCAGCTTAAATGGGGCTGGAGCCACTGAAGCTTTCTTT
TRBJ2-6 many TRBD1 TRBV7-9 CASSSPGQGAGANVLTF TGTGCCAGCAGCTCGCCGGGACAGGGTGCGGGGGCCAACGTCCTGACTTTC
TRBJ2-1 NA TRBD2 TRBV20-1 CSVPLAGGNNEQFF TGCAGTGTTCCTCTAGCGGGGGGAAACAATGAGCAGTTCTTC
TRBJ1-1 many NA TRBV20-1 CSARWPGNTEAFF TGCAGTGCTAGATGGCCGGGGAACACTGAAGCTTTCTTT
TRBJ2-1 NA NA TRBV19 CASRGTGKEQFF TGTGCCAGTAGGGGGACGGGGAAAGAGCAGTTCTTC
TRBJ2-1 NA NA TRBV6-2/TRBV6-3 CASRDDVYNEQFF TGTGCCAGCAGAGATGACGTCTACAATGAGCAGTTCTTC
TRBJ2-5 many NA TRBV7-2 CASSLDRVGRETQYF TGTGCCAGCAGCTTAGACAGGGTGGGAAGAGAGACCCAGTACTTC
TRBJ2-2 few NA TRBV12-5 CASGLVGGNTGELFF TGTGCTAGTGGTTTGGTCGGAGGGAACACCGGGGAGCTGTTTTTT
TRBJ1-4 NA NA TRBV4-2 CASSQYYEATNEKLFF TGTGCCAGCAGCCAGTATTACGAGGCAACTAATGAAAAACTGTTTTTT
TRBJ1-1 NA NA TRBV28 CASSLGPSNTEAFF TGTGCCAGCAGTTTAGGGCCCTCGAACACTGAAGCTTTCTTT
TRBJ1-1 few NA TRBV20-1 CSASKLSSGTEAFF TGCAGTGCTAGTAAACTCTCCTCGGGAACTGAAGCTTTCTTT
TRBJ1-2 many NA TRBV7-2 CASSLTISYGYTF TGTGCCAGCAGCTTGACTATTTCATATGGCTACACCTTC
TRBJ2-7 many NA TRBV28 CASSPPDRPSYEQYF TGTGCCAGCAGTCCTCCGGACAGACCATCCTACGAGCAGTACTTC
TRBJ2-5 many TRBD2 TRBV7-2 CASSSRTGGETQYF TGTGCCAGCAGCTCCCGAACGGGAGGGGAGACCCAGTACTTC
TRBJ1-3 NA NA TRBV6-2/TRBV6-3 CASAFSETGGNTIYF TGTGCCAGCGCCTTCAGCGAGACAGGTGGAAACACCATATATTTT
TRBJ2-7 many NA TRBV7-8 CASSPRGGRLYEQYF TGTGCCAGCAGCCCCCGAGGTGGCAGACTCTACGAGCAGTACTTC
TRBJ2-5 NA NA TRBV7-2 CASSLDASQETQYF TGTGCCAGCAGCTTAGATGCCAGCCAAGAGACCCAGTACTTC
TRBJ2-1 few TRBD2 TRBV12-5 CASGLGLAGSYNEQFF TGTGCTAGTGGTTTGGGACTAGCGGGCTCCTACAATGAGCAGTTCTTC
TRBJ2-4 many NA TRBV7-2 CASSLNRAQNIQYF TGTGCCAGCAGCTTAAATCGGGCCCAAAACATTCAGTACTTC
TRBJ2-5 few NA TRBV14 CASRLDMGETQYF TGTGCCAGCCGCCTGGACATGGGGGAGACCCAGTACTTC
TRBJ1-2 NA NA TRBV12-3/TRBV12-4 CASSSPGAVYGYTF TGTGCCAGCAGTAGCCCGGGGGCGGTCTATGGCTACACCTTC
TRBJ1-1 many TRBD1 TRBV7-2 CASSERQGSSIEAFF TGTGCCAGCAGCGAGAGACAGGGCTCGTCTATAGAAGCTTTCTTT
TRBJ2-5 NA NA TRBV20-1 CSAKENSGETQYF TGCAGTGCTAAAGAGAATAGCGGAGAGACCCAGTACTTC
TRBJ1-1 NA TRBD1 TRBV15 CATSRERGQGDFTEAFF TGTGCCACCAGCAGAGAGAGGGGACAGGGGGATTTCACTGAAGCTTTCTTT
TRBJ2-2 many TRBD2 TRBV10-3 CAIASGLAGGPGELFF TGTGCCATCGCCTCAGGACTAGCGGGAGGGCCCGGGGAGCTGTTTTTT
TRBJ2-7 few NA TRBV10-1 CASSESRGYADEQYF TGCGCCAGCAGTGAGTCTAGGGGCTATGCGGACGAGCAGTACTTC